This T cell receptor (beta chain) originates from a study of T cells in Graves' hyperthyroidism and ophthalmopathy. Findings and caveats of the study: Separation of ophthalmopathy from stable hyperthyroidism was achieved by a 13 V-J model. Most thyroid-expanded clonotypes above 0.001 were also found in blood. Ophthalmopathy was predicted by the model a median of around 5.9 months ahead of onset.

Amplification yielded TCR beta CDR3 regions, with RNA transcripts as the source. First-round RT-PCR of the TCR CDR3 relied on the HTBI primer set. In TCRdb, the multiplex PCR reads were re-called with MiXCR into one record per CDR3 protein. The table records 450,000 to 700,000 distinct CDR3 sequences, around 46% of them present only once. There are 14 residues in the CDR3. V was shortened by 3 bases and J by 5 bases, with 13 bases between the two germline ends. Germline CDR1 SEHNR, CDR2 FQNEAQ (reference sequence). This clonotype was picked up one time. The target antigen is unknown. The sequenced sample was peripheral blood or thyroid tissue (not recorded which). V is TRBV7-9 and J is TRBJ1-2; D perhaps matches TRBD1 (5 bases). The sequence derives from an adult woman with Graves' disease, either hyperthyroidism or ophthalmopathy (not recorded which). Written as DNA, the CDR3 is TGTGCCAGCAGCTTTACAGGCACTTATTATGGCTACACCTTC. Translation: CASSFTGTYYGYTF.